This T cell receptor (beta chain) was obtained from a study of blood T cell repertoires in COVID-19. Looking at the study overall: Some COVID-19 samples were acute and others convalescent; all came from the United States, Italy and Spain. The cDNA or gDNA used as material had been derived from T cells, B-cell-depleted T cells, or PBMCs.

Original analysis: The assay estimated nucleated cells by amplifying reference gene primers. The table came from immunoSEQ multiplex PCR; TCRdb's copy has only in-frame clones and leaves some out. The V and J calls and the clone size are those of that table, but D and trimming were determined from the DNA. The table records over 100,000 clones, 85% of them present only once. The V gene lost 0 bases and the J gene lost 4 bases, with 9 bases spanning the gap. The CDR3 covers 14 residues. Germline V gene data show CDR1 as MNHEY and CDR2 as SVGAGI. The chain couples TRBV6-5 to TRBJ1-1, with D possibly matching TRBD1 (5 bases). Material for sequencing was peripheral blood. This clonotype originated in a man older than 75 with acute or convalescent COVID-19. CDR3 sequence: CASSYSFRVTEAFF. DNA of the CDR3: TGTGCCAGCAGTTACTCGTTCAGGGTCACTGAAGCTTTCTTT.